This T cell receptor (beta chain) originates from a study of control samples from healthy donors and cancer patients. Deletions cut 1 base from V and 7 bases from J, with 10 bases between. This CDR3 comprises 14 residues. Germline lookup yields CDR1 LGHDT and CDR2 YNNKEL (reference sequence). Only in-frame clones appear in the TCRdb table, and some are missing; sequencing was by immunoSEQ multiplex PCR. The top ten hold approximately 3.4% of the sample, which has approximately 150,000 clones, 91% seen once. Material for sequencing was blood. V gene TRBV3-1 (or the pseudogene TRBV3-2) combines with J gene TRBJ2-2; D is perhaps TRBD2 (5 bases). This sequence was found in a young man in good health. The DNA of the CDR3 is TGTGCCAGCAGCCAAGGTCGGGGAAACGGGGAGCTGTTTTTT. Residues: CASSQGRGNGELFF.